The rows below give T cell receptor beta chains drawn from one sample of a study of T-cell reconstitution after alpha-beta-depleted transplantation in children. TCRdb processed the PCR reads anew with MiXCR; each CDR3 protein has one entry. Of under 75,000 distinct CDR3 sequences listed, about a tenth were seen once; the top ten hold 13%. The sample in question was PBMCs, obtained before TCRalphabeta/CD19-depleted stem cell transplant. Receptor source: a boy younger than 18 with acute myeloid leukemia, due to receive a stem cell transplant. The CDR3 runs from the conserved cysteine through the conserved F or W. The order of the fields is D gene, clone size, J gene, V gene, CDR3 DNA, CDR3 protein. D genes are given only for firm matches. Size values are once, few and many counts, or a class for expanded clones, and some rows have none.

D gene: -; clone size: -; J gene: TRBJ1-1; V gene: TRBV6-5; CDR3 DNA: TGTGCCAGCAGTTACCCCGGCGGGAACACTGAAGCTTTCTTT; CDR3 protein: CASSYPGGNTEAFF
D gene: -; clone size: many; J gene: TRBJ1-1; V gene: TRBV10-1; CDR3 DNA: TGCGCCAGCAGTGGACGAACAGGGAACACTGAAGCTTTCTTT; CDR3 protein: CASSGRTGNTEAFF
D gene: TRBD2; clone size: many; J gene: TRBJ2-3; V gene: TRBV27; CDR3 DNA: TGTGCCAGCAACCCTAGCGGGGGAACAGATACGCAGTATTTT; CDR3 protein: CASNPSGGTDTQYF
D gene: TRBD2; clone size: -; J gene: TRBJ2-3; V gene: TRBV10-1; CDR3 DNA: TGCGCCAGCAGTGTTGCGCGGGGGGCCCTAATGGATACGCAGTATTTT; CDR3 protein: CASSVARGALMDTQYF
D gene: -; clone size: -; J gene: TRBJ2-7; V gene: TRBV27; CDR3 DNA: TGTGCCAGCAGTTTTTCCCCGAGCAGGGTGTCCTCCGAGCAGTACTTC; CDR3 protein: CASSFSPSRVSSEQYF
D gene: -; clone size: many; J gene: TRBJ2-2; V gene: TRBV6-6; CDR3 DNA: TGTGCCAGCAACACACCTAACACCGGGGAGCTGTTTTTT; CDR3 protein: CASNTPNTGELFF
D gene: -; clone size: once; J gene: TRBJ2-1; V gene: TRBV6-5; CDR3 DNA: TGTGCCAGCAGTTCACTAGCCGAGCAGTTCTTC; CDR3 protein: CASSSLAEQFF
D gene: -; clone size: -; J gene: TRBJ2-1; V gene: TRBV19; CDR3 DNA: TGTGCCAGTAGTGGGGGGGGGGCCTTCTTGGATGAGCAGTTCTTC; CDR3 protein: CASSGGGAFLDEQFF
D gene: -; clone size: -; J gene: TRBJ2-1; V gene: TRBV24-1; CDR3 DNA: TGTGCCACCAGTGATCCCGGGGGCGGGATGGGTTACAATGAGCAGTTCTTC; CDR3 protein: CATSDPGGGMGYNEQFF
D gene: TRBD2; clone size: many; J gene: TRBJ2-7; V gene: TRBV15; CDR3 DNA: TGTGCCACCAGCCGTGGGGAGCGGGGCTTCTACGAGCAGTACTTC; CDR3 protein: CATSRGERGFYEQYF
D gene: TRBD1; clone size: many; J gene: TRBJ1-1; V gene: TRBV20-1; CDR3 DNA: TGCAGTGCTAGACCCGGACAGGGACTGAACACTGAAGCTTTCTTT; CDR3 protein: CSARPGQGLNTEAFF
D gene: -; clone size: few; J gene: TRBJ1-1; V gene: TRBV29-1; CDR3 DNA: TGCAGCGTTGAGAGCCAGCCAACCGGGGCTTTCTTT; CDR3 protein: CSVESQPTGAFF
D gene: -; clone size: many; J gene: TRBJ1-5; V gene: TRBV5-1; CDR3 DNA: TGCACACAGCATGAGGCAGGGCGGAATCAGCCCCAGCATTTT; CDR3 protein: CTQHEAGRNQPQHF
D gene: -; clone size: many; J gene: TRBJ1-3; V gene: TRBV9; CDR3 DNA: TGTGCCAGCAGCGCAACTCGGAGCCACTCCAGTAGCTCTGGAAACACCATATATTTT; CDR3 protein: CASSATRSHSSSSGNTIYF
D gene: -; clone size: many; J gene: TRBJ2-7; V gene: TRBV4-2; CDR3 DNA: TGTGCCAGCAGCCAAGAGGGCAGAGCCTACGAGCAGTACTTC; CDR3 protein: CASSQEGRAYEQYF
D gene: -; clone size: many; J gene: TRBJ2-1; V gene: TRBV5-6; CDR3 DNA: TGTGCCAGCAGCTTGGCCCGGGTTGATGAGCAGTTCTTC; CDR3 protein: CASSLARVDEQFF